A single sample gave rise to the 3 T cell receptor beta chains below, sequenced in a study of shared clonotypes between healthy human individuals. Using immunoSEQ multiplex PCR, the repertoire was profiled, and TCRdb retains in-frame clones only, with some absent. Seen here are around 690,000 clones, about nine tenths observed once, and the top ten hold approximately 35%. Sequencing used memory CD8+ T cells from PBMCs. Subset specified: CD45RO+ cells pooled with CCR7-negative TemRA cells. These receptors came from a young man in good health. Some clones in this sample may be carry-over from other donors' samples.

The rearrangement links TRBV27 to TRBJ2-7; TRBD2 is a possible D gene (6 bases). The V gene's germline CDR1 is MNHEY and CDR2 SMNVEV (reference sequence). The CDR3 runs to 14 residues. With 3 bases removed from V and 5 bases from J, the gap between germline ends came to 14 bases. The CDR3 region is CASSFSRGGHEQYF. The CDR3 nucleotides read TGTGCCAGCAGTTTTTCGAGGGGAGGCCACGAGCAGTACTTC.

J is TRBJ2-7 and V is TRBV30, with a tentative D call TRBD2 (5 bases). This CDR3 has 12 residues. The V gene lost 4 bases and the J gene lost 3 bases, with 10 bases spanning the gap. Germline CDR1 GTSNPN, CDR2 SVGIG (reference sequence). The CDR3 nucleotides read TGTGCCTGGAATCTCCGGGGCTACGAGCAGTACTTC. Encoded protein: CAWNLRGYEQYF.

The CDR3 spells CARSSGTVRLQETQYF. CDR3 coding DNA: TGTGCCAGAAGCTCGGGGACAGTCCGCCTCCAAGAGACCCAGTACTTC. J is TRBJ2-5 and V is TRBV5-3; 7 nucleotides align to TRBD1. TRBV5-3 is known as an ORF, though its function is uncertain. This CDR3 comprises 16 residues. Germline trimming cut 3 bases from V and 1 base from J; bases unmatched to any gene: 9.